The source of this TCR beta chain is a study of T cells in Graves' hyperthyroidism and ophthalmopathy. In this sample, this clonotype turned up once. This may come from a read error, since a much larger clone is one base off. Amplified TCR beta CDR3 regions came from RNA transcripts. Researchers ran a first-round RT-PCR on the TCR CDR3 using the HTBI primer set. TCRdb independently ran MiXCR on the multiplex PCR reads; one entry per CDR3 protein. The table shows about 200,000 distinct CDR3 sequences, with around a sixth occurring only once. Any patient presenting with uncontrolled infection, other autoimmune disease, pregnancy or lactation was left out. Orbital computed tomography and thyroid ultrasound, together with serum TRAb and thyroxine and clinical symptoms, were used for diagnoses. Source material for PBMCs was roughly 10 ml fresh peripheral blood. This CDR3 is 14 amino acids long. Trimming removed 5 bases at V and 6 bases at J, with 14 bases between.

V is TRBV12-3 or TRBV12-4 and J is TRBJ1-5; a possible D gene is TRBD1 (6 bases). The TCR was taken from a woman aged 45-65 years with Graves' hyperthyroidism. The sequencing sample was made of blood. CDR3 sequence reads: CASSQQGGSQPQHF. CDR3 sequence (DNA): TGTGCCAGCAGTCAACAGGGAGGGAGTCAGCCCCAGCATTTT.